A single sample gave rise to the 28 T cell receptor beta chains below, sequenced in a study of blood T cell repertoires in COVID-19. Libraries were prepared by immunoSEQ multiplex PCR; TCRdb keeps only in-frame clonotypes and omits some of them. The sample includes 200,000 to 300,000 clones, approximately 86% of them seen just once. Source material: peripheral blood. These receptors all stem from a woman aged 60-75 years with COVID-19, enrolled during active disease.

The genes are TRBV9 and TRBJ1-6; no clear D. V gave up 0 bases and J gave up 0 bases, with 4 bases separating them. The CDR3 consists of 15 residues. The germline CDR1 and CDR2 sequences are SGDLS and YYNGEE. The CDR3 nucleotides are TGTGCCAGCAGCGTAGGGAGCTCCTATAATTCACCCCTCCACTTT. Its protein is CASSVGSSYNSPLHF.

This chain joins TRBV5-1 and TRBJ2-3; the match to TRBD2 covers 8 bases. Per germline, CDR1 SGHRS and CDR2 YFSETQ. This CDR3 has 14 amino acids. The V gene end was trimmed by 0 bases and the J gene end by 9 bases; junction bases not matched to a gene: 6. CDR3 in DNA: TGCGCCAGCAGCTTGGGGCGGGAGGTTGACACGCAGTATTTT. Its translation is CASSLGREVDTQYF. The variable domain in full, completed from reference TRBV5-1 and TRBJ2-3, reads KAGVTQTPRYLIKTRGQQVTLSCSPISGHRSVSWYQQTPGQGLQFLFEYFSETQRNKGNFPGRFSGRQFSNSRSEMNVSTLELGDSALYLCASSLGREVDTQYFGPGTRLTVL.

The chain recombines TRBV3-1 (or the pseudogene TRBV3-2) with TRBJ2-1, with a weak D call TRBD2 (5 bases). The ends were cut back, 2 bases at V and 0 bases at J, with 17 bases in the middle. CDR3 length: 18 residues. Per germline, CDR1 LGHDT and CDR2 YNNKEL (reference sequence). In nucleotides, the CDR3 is TGTGCCAGCAGCCAAAAGTTATCCGCGGGCCCCTCCTACAATGAGCAGTTCTTC. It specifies CASSQKLSAGPSYNEQFF.

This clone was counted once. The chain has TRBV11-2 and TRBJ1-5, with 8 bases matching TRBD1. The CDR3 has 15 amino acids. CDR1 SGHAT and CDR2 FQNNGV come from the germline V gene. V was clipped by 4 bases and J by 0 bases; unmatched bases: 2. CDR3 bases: TGTGCCAGCAGCTCTGGACAGGGTAGCAATCAGCCCCAGCATTTT. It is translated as CASSSGQGSNQPQHF.

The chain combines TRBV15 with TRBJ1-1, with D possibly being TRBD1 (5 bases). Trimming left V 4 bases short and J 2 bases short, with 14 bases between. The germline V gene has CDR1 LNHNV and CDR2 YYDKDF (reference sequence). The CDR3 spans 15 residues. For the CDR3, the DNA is TGTGCCACCAGCACCAGACTGGGGCCTAACACTGAAGCTTTCTTT. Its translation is CATSTRLGPNTEAFF. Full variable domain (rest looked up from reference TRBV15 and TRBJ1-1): DAMVIQNPRYQVTQFGKPVTLSCSQTLNHNVMYWYQQKSSQAPKLLFHYYDKDFNNEADTPDNFQSRRPNTSFCFLDIRSPGLGDTAMYLCATSTRLGPNTEAFFGQGTRLTVV.

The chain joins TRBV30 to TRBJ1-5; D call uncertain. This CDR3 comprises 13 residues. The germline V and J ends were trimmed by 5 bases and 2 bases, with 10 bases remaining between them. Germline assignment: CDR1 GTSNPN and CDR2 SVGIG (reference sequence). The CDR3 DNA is TGTGCCTGGGTGTTAGGAGGCAATCAGCCCCAGCATTTT. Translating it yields CAWVLGGNQPQHF.

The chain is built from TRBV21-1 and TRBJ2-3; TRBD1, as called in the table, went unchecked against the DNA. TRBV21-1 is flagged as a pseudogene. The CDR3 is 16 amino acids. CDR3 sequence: CASSKGSDRAADTQYF. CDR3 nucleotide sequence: TGTGCCAGCAGCAAAGGGTCGGACAGGGCGGCAGATACGCAGTATTTT.

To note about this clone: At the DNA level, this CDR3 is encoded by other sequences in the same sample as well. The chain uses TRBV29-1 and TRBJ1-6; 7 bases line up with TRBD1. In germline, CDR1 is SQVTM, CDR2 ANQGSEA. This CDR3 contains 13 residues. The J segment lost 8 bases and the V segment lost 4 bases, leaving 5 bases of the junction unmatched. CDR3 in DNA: TGCAGCGTTGCTGACAGGGCCGATTCACCCCTCCACTTT. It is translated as CSVADRADSPLHF.

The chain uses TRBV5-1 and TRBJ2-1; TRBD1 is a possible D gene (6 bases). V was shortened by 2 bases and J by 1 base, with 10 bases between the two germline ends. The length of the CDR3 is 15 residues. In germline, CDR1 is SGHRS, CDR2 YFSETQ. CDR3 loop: CASSLAGESYNEQFF. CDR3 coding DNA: TGCGCCAGCAGCTTAGCAGGGGAGTCCTACAATGAGCAGTTCTTC.

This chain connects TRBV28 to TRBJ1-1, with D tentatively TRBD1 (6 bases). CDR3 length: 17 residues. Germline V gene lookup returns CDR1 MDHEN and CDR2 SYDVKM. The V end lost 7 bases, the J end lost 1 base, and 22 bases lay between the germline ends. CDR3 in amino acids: CASTPLRDKKRNTEAFF. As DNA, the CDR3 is TGTGCCAGCACTCCTCTCCGGGACAAGAAAAGGAACACTGAAGCTTTCTTT. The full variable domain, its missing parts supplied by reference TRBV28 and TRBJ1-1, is DVKVTQSSRYLVKRTGEKVFLECVQDMDHENMFWYRQDPGLGLRLIYFSYDVKMKEKGDIPEGYSVSREKKERFSLILESASTNQTSMYLCASTPLRDKKRNTEAFFGQGTRLTVV.

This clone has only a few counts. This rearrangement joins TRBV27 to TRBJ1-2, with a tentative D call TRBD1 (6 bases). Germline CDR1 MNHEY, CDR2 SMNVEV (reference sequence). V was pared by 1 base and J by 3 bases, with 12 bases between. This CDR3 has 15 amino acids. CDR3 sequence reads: CASSLYWGHDYGYTF. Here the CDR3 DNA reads TGTGCCAGCAGTTTATATTGGGGGCATGACTATGGCTACACCTTC.

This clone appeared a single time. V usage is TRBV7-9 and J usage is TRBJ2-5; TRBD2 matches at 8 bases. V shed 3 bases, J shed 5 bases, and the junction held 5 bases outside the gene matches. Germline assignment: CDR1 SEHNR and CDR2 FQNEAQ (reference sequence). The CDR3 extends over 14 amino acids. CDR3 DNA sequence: TGTGCCAGCAGCTTCGAGTCTAGCGGGGAGACCCAGTACTTC. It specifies CASSFESSGETQYF.

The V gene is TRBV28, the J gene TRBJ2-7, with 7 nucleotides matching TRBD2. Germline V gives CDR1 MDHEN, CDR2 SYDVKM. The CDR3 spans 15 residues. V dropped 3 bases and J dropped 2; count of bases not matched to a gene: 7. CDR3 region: CASSFITSATYEQYF. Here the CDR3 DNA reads TGTGCCAGCAGTTTTATAACTAGCGCAACCTACGAGCAGTACTTC.

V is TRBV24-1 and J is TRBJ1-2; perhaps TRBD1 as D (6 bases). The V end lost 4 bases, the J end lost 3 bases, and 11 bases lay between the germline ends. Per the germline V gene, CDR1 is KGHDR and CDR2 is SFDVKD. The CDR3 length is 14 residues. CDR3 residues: CATSEGGAHYGYTF. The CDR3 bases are TGTGCCACCAGTGAGGGGGGGGCTCACTATGGCTACACCTTC.

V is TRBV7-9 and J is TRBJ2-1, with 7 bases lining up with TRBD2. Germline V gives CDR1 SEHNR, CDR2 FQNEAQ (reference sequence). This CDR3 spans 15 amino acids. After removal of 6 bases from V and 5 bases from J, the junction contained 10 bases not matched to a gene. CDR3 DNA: TGTGCCAGCAGTCCGTTAGGGACTACTAACAATGAGCAGTTCTTC. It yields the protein CASSPLGTTNNEQFF. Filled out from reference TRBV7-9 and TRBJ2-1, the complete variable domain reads DTGVSQNPRHKITKRGQNVTFRCDPISEHNRLYWYRQTLGQGPEFLTYFQNEAQLEKSRLLSDRFSAERPKGSFSTLEIQRTEQGDSAMYLCASSPLGTTNNEQFFGPGTRLTVL.

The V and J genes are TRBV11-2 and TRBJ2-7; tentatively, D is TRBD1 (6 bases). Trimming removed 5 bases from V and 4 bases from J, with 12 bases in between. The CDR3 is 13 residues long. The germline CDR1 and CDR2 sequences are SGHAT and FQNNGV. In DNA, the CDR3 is TGTGCCAGCAGCCGTTCAGGGGATTACGAGCAGTACTTC. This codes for CASSRSGDYEQYF.

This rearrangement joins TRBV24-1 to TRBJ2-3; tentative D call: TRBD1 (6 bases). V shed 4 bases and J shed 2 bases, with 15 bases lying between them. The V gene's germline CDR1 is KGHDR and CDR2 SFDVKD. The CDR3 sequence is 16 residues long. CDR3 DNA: TGTGCCACCAGTGACCAGGTAGGGGACAACACAGATACGCAGTATTTT. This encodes CATSDQVGDNTDTQYF.

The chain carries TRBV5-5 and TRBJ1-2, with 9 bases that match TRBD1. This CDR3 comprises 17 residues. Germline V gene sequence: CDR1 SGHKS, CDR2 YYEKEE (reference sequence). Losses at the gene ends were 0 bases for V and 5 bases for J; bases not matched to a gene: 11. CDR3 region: CASSLGAGQGFGYGYTF. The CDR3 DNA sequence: TGTGCCAGCAGCTTGGGGGCGGGACAGGGATTTGGGTATGGCTACACCTTC.

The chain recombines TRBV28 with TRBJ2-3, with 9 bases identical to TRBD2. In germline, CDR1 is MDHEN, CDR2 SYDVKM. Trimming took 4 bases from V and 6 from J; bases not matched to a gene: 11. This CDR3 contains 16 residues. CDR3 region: CASSSGSVAGEDTQYF. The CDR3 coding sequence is TGTGCCAGCAGTTCCGGTTCTGTAGCGGGAGAGGATACGCAGTATTTT.

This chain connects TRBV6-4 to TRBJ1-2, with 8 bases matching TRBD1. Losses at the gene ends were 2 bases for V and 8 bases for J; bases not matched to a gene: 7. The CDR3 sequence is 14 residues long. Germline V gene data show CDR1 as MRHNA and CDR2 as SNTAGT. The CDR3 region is CASSDPRTGWGYTF. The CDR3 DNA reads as TGTGCCAGCAGTGACCCCAGGACAGGGTGGGGCTACACCTTC.

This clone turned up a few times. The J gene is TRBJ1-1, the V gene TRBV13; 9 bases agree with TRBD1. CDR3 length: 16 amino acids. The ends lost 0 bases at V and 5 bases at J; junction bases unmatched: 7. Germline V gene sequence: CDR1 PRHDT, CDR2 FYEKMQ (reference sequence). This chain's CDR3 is CASSLGWDRAGTEAFF. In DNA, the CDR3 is TGTGCCAGCAGCTTAGGTTGGGACAGGGCGGGGACTGAAGCTTTCTTT.

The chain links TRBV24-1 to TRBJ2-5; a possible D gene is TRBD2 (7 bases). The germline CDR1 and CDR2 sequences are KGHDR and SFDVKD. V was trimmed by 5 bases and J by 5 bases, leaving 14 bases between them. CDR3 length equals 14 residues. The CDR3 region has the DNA TGTGCCACCAGTGCCCTCAGGGGAGGGGAGACCCAGTACTTC. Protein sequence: CATSALRGGETQYF.

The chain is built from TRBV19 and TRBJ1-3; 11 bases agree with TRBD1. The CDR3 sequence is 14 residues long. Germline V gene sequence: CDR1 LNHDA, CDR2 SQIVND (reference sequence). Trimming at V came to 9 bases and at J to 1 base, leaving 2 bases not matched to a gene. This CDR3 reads CASRDRGSGNTIYF. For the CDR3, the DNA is TGTGCCAGCAGGGACAGGGGGTCTGGAAACACCATATATTTT.

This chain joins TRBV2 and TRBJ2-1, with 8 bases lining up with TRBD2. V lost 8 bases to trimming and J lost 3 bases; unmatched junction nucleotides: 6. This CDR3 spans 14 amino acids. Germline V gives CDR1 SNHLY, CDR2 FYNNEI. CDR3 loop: CASVPGLGYNEQFF. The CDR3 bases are TGTGCCAGCGTACCGGGACTAGGCTACAATGAGCAGTTCTTC.

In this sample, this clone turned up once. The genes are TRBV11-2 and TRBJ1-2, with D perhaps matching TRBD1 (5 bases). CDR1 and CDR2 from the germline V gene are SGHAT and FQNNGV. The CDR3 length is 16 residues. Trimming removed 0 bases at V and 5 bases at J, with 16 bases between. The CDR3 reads CASSLESNRPYYGYTF. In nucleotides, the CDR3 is TGTGCCAGCAGCTTAGAAAGTAACAGGCCATATTATGGCTACACCTTC.

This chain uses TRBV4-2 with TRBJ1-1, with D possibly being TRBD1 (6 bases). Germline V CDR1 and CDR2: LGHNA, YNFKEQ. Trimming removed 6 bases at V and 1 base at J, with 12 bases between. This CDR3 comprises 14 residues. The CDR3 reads CASRLDRRNTEAFF. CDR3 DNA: TGTGCCAGCAGGCTGGACAGACGGAACACTGAAGCTTTCTTT.

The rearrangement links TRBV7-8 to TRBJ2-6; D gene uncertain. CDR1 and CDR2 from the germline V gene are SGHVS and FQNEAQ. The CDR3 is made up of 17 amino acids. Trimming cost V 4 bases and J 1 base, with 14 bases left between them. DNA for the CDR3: TGTGCCAGCAGCTCCCCGGTGGTCGGGTCTGGGGCCAACGTCCTGACTTTC. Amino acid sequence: CASSSPVVGSGANVLTF.

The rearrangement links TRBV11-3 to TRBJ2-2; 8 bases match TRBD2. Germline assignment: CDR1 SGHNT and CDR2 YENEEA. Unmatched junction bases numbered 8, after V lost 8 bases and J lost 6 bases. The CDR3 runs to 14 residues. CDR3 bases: TGTGCCAGCGCAGGAACTAGCGGCCCCGGGGAGCTGTTTTTT. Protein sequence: CASAGTSGPGELFF.